This T cell receptor (beta chain) was recovered during a study of regulatory T cells in long-lasting Graves disease (dated by TCRdb to about 2021). Regarding the study in general: In the newly diagnosed Graves' disease group, patients had been taking antithyroid drugs for less than 3 months. This study used TCR sequencing and RNA sequencing of peripheral blood to compare persistent Graves' disease patients against newly diagnosed Graves' disease patients. The study was registered as a clinical trial and conducted in China. A total of around 35 samples were covered by TCR sequencing, comprising approximately 13 persistent and about 20 newly diagnosed Graves' disease patients. General findings and caveats noted by the study authors: Because the primary lesion, thyroid tissue, could not be accessed, the study looked at peripheral blood alone. The small sample size was acknowledged by the authors as a limitation that may reduce accuracy. Compared with newly diagnosed patients, persistent Graves' disease patients had lower TCR Shannon entropy and fewer highly expanded clones, which suggests clonal expansion. Persistent disease showed preferential use of TRBV28, TRBJ1-2 and TRBJ2-5, whereas newly diagnosed disease favored TRBV20-1 and TRBJ2-1. Sequencing and analysis were restricted to the TCR beta chain. Patients with persistent disease shared more public clonotypes (roughly 2,900) than newly diagnosed patients did (about 1,000).

The method was multiplex PCR. The sequencer was an Illumina HiSeq 4000. iRepertoire HTBI primers and Arm-PCR amplification of CDR3 regions were used to construct TCR beta libraries. PCR products were gel purified before sequencing. As for the original processing: A total of 62 TRBV and 14 TRBJ segments were identified across samples and were used for gene usage analysis of CDR3 amino acid clonotypes. Filtered high-quality paired reads were merged into contigs using COPE and FqMerger. Contigs were aligned with BLAST to IMGT TRBV, TRBD and TRBJ reference genes, and CDR3 was defined per IMGT. Any clonotype with a frequency above 0.1% was counted as a highly expanded clone. Repertoire diversity was measured by Shannon entropy, and V-J evenness by the Gini coefficient. Public clonotypes were defined as clonotypes shared by more than one individual. TCRdb's own reprocessing of the public reads used fastp at Q25 and MiXCR and kept productive beta chains. Every distinct CDR3 protein forms one entry, paired with its most common genes and DNA. V and J calls and clone size were set by TCRdb, not the authors. The sample table records fewer than 550,000 distinct CDR3 sequences; about 16% of these occur just once. The top ten clones comprise roughly 25% of the sample.

V gives up 0 bases and J gives up 4 bases, and the segment between their germline ends measures 10 bases. The CDR3 numbers 15 residues from cysteine through phenylalanine. Of all the DNA, just the CDR3 is kept, 45 bases in frame from base 1. The germline V gene provides CDR1 MNHEY and CDR2 SVGEGT. What the time point label conveys for this sample: newly diagnosed GD, antithyroid drugs for less than 3 months. For both TCR sequencing and RNA sequencing, RNA was extracted from PBMCs using TRIzol. The diagnosis of Graves' disease was made according to American Thyroid Association guidelines. The patients came from an endocrinology department in Xi'an, China. From each patient, approximately 9 milliliters of peripheral blood was collected into an EDTA anticoagulant tube. Ficoll Paque Plus density gradient separation was used to isolate PBMCs, and no additional T cell sorting was done. An Agilent 2100 Bioanalyzer and agarose gel were used to check RNA quality, and a NanoDrop 2000 was used to measure RNA concentration.

This clonotype occurred a few times. This receptor's antigen is unknown. Per-nucleotide qualities are absent, and no much larger clonotype sits a single base away. Another study also made use of these data, one on T cells in Graves' hyperthyroidism and ophthalmopathy. As that second study puts it: Stable Graves' hyperthyroidism was defined as no progression to ophthalmopathy during 18 months of follow-up. Hyperthyroidism patients were aged 18 to 65 years and newly diagnosed, with disease duration of less than 2 months. Any patient with an uncontrolled infection, another autoimmune disease, pregnancy or lactation was excluded. Diagnoses were based on clinical symptoms, serum thyroxine and TRAb, thyroid ultrasound and orbital computed tomography. The first round of RT-PCR for the TCR CDR3 was performed with the HTBI primer set and the Qiagen OneStep RT-PCR kit. Blood samples also contained most of the expanded thyroid clonotypes (frequency above 0.001), which suggests that blood repertoires may reflect thyroid immune responses. A model built on a 13 V-J signature distinguished ophthalmopathy from stable hyperthyroidism, reaching 85% to 90% sensitivity and approximately 81% specificity in cross-validation and 80%/75% in testing. During validation, the model predicted progression to ophthalmopathy a median of roughly six months ahead of onset, with roughly 65% sensitivity and 72.22% specificity. To identify TCR V-J signatures that set the groups apart, the researchers used a discovery cohort of about a hundred patients, made up of approximately 43 with Graves' ophthalmopathy and around 58 with stable Graves' hyperthyroidism. Prospective prediction of ophthalmopathy was tested in an independent validation cohort of approximately 19 hyperthyroidism patients and 15 to 17 patients who later progressed to ophthalmopathy. The roughly 100 discovery patients were randomly divided into training and test sets at a 7:3 ratio. In addition, the study compared T-cell repertoires in thyroid tissue and in blood from a handful of Graves' hyperthyroidism patients. After sampling, hyperthyroidism patients received methimazole starting at 30 mg daily, and ophthalmopathy patients received high-dose intravenous methylprednisolone. Libraries were constructed in a second round of multiplex PCR, after which size selection and purification were performed. Paired-end sequencing of the libraries was performed with 100 bp reads on an Illumina HiSeq2000. SOAPnuke was used to process the raw data, removing reads that contained adapters or uncalled bases, had a mean Phred below 15, or lacked an exact match to the constant primer or identifier. COPE v1.2.5 was used to merge the high-quality paired reads, and each unique nucleotide sequence was defined as a clonotype. Clonotypes were aligned to IMGT TRBV, TRBD and TRBJ reference segments using MiTCR v1.1. Analysis was restricted to V-J combinations with a frequency above 0.0001, which covered roughly 99% of repertoires. A TCS score was defined as the ratio between F50 (clonal expansion) and ExV (chaos), using BLOSUM62-based TCRdist between CDR3 peptides within each V-J. Welch's t-statistics and random forest reduced 500 to 550 V-J features to 10 to 15, which were used in a naive Bayes classifier (R e1071). Sample size was not statistically predetermined, and investigators were not blinded to group allocation. According to the paper, TCR Vbeta CDR3 sequencing was carried out on more than 120 peripheral blood samples, which came from fewer than 50 ophthalmopathy, around 74 hyperthyroidism and 17 progressor patients.

Here the chain combines TRBV6-2 or TRBV6-3 and TRBJ2-4; no D gene call is confident. This TCR derives from a woman aged 40 to 65 with Graves disease. Donor details come from another sample of the same person, matched by shared clones. Sequenced material: peripheral blood mononuclear cells (PBMCs), taken at new diagnosis, from a patient treated with antithyroid drugs. The nucleotide sequence reads as follows: TGTGCCAGCAGTTACTCAGGCGCAGAGAAAAACATTCAGTACTTC. Its protein reads: CASSYSGAEKNIQYF.